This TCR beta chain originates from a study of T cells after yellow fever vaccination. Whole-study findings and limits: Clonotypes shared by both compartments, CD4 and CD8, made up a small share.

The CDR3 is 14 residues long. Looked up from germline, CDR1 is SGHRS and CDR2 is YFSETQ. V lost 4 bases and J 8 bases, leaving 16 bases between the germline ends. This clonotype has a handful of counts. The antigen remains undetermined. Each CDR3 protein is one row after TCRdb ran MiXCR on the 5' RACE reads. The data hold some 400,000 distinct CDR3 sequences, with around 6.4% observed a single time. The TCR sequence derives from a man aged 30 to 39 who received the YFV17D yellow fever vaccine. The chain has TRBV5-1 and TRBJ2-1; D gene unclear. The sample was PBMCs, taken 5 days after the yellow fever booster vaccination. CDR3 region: CASSPRPWLYEQFF. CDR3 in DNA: TGCGCCAGCAGCCCTCGACCCTGGCTCTATGAGCAGTTCTTC.